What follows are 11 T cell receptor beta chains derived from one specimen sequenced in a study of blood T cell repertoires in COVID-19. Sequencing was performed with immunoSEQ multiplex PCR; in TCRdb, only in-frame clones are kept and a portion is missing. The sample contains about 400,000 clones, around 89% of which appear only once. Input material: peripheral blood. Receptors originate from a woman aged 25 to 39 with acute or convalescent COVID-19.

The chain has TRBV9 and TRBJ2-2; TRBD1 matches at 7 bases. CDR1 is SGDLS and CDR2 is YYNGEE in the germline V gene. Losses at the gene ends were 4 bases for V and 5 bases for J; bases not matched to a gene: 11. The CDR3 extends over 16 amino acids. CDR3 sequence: CASSQRQGVGTGELFF. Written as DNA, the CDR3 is TGTGCCAGCAGCCAGAGACAGGGCGTGGGGACCGGGGAGCTGTTTTTT.

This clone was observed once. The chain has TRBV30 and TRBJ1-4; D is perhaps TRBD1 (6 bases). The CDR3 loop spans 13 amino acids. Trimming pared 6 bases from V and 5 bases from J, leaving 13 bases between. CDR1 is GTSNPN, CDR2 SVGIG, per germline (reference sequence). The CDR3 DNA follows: TGTGCCTGCACAGGGATTCGGAATGAAAAACTGTTTTTT. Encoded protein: CACTGIRNEKLFF.

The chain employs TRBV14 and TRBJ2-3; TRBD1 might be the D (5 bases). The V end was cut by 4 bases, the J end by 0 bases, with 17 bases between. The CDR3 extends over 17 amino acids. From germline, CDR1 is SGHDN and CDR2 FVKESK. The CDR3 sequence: CASSPRPGSTSTDTQYF. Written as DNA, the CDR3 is TGTGCCAGCAGCCCTAGACCAGGGTCTACTAGCACAGATACGCAGTATTTT. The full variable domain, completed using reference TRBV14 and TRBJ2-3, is EAGVTQFPSHSVIEKGQTVTLRCDPISGHDNLYWYRRVMGKEIKFLLHFVKESKQDESGMPNNRFLAERTGGTYSTLKVQPAELEDSGVYFCASSPRPGSTSTDTQYFGPGTRLTVL.

The CDR3: CASGTLTGQATGELFF. As DNA, the CDR3 is TGTGCCAGCGGGACCTTGACAGGGCAAGCCACCGGGGAGCTGTTTTTT. The V and J genes are TRBV2 and TRBJ2-2; TRBD1 agrees at 7 bases. The CDR3 is 16 amino acids. V lost 8 bases, J lost 4 bases, and 13 bases stayed unmatched. Germline-derived CDR1 and CDR2 are SNHLY and FYNNEI.

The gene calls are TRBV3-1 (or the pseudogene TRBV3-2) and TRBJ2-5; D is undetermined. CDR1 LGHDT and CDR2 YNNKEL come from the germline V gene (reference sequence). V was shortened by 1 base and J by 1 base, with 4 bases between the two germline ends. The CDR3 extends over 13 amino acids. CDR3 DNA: TGTGCCAGCAGCCAAGCCTCCCAAGAGACCCAGTACTTC. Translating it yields CASSQASQETQYF.

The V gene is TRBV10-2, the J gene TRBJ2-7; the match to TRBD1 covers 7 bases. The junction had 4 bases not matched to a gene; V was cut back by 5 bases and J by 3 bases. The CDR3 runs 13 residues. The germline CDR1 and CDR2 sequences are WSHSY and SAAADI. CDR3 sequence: CASSWDSFYEQYF. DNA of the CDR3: TGCGCCAGCAGTTGGGACAGCTTCTACGAGCAGTACTTC.

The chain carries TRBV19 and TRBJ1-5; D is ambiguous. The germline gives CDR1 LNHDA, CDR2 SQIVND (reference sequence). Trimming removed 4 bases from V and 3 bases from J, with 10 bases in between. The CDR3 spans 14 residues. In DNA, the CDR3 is TGTGCCAGTAGTAAAGACACCTACAATCAGCCCCAGCATTTT. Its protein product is CASSKDTYNQPQHF.

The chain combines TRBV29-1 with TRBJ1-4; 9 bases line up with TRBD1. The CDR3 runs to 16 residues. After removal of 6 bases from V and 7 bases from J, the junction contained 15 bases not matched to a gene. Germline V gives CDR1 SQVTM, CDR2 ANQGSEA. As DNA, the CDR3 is TGCAGCGTCCGGCTTACAGGGGGCGCGTCCTCTGAAAAACTGTTTTTT. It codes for CSVRLTGGASSEKLFF. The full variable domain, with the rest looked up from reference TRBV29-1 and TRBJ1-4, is SAVISQKPSRDICQRGTSLTIQCQVDSQVTMMFWYRQQPGQSLTLIATANQGSEATYESGFVIDKFPISRPNLTFSTLTVSNMSPEDSSIYLCSVRLTGGASSEKLFFGSGTQLSVL.

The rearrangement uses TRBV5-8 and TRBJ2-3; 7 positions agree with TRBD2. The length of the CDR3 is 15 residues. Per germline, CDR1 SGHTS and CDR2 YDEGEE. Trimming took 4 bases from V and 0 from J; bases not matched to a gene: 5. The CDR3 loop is CASSRTSASTDTQYF. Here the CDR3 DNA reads TGTGCCAGCAGCCGTACTAGCGCTAGCACAGATACGCAGTATTTT.

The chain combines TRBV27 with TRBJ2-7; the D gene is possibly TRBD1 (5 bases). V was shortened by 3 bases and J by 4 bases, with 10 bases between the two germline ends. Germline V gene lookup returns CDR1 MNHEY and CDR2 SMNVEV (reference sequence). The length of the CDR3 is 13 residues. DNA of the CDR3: TGTGCCAGCAGTTTGGGCAGGGAATACGAGCAGTACTTC. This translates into CASSLGREYEQYF.

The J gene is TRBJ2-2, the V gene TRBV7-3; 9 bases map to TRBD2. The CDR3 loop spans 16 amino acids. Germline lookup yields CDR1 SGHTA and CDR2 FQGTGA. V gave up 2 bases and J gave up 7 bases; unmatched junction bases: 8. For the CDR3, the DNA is TGTGCCAGCAGCTTAGGGTCTAGCGGGGAAAACGGGGAGCTGTTTTTT. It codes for CASSLGSSGENGELFF.